The 9 T cell receptor beta chains below were found in one sample sequenced in a study of blood T cell repertoires in COVID-19. Some clones are missing from TCRdb's copy, which holds only in-frame ones; the method was immunoSEQ multiplex PCR. The table has 48,000 or so clones, around 90% seen once. The material sequenced was peripheral blood. These receptors were obtained from a human donor in a cohort sampled during active COVID-19.

The V gene is TRBV27, the J gene TRBJ2-7; TRBD2 is a possible D gene (5 bases). Germline loops: CDR1 MNHEY, CDR2 SMNVEV (reference sequence). The V and J ends lost 3 bases and 0 bases respectively, with 12 bases between them. This CDR3 region has 15 residues. CDR3 region: CASSLDSAHSYEQYF. Here the CDR3 DNA reads TGTGCCAGCAGTTTGGATAGCGCGCACTCCTACGAGCAGTACTTC.

The genes are TRBV10-3 and TRBJ2-5, with D tentatively TRBD1 (6 bases). This CDR3 contains 13 residues. Trimming cost V 11 bases and J 5 bases, with 18 bases left between them. Germline-derived CDR1 and CDR2 are ENHRY and SYGVKD. The CDR3 region is CAVRDTGTETQYF. The CDR3 nucleotides read TGTGCCGTCCGGGACACCGGGACGGAGACCCAGTACTTC.

The chain recombines TRBV18 with TRBJ1-6; TRBD1 is a possible D gene (5 bases). The germline V gene has CDR1 KGHSH and CDR2 LQKENI. V was trimmed by 2 bases and J by 7 bases, leaving 9 bases between them. This CDR3 is 14 amino acids long. The CDR3 region is CASSPGGGNSPLHF. CDR3 DNA: TGTGCCAGCTCACCAGGGGGGGGGAATTCACCCCTCCACTTT.

With respect to this clone: One end of the junction varies from germline; a read error may be responsible. The chain is built from TRBV7-7 and TRBJ2-1, with a weak D call TRBD1 (5 bases). The CDR3 covers 17 residues. The germline CDR1 and CDR2 sequences are SSHAT and FNYEAQ (reference sequence). The CDR3 DNA reads TGTGCTAGCAGCTTATTAAGTCGTAGGGGCTCCTACAATGAGCAGTTCTTC. Translated: CASSLLSRRGSYNEQFF. The entire variable domain, with the rest obtained from reference TRBV7-7 and TRBJ2-1, is as follows: GAGVSQSPRYKVTKRGQDVTLRCDPISSHATLYWYQQALGQGPEFLTYFNYEAQPDKSGLPSDRFSAERPEGSISTLTIQRTEQRDSAMYRCASSLLSRRGSYNEQFFGPGTRLTVL.

V and J are TRBV19 and TRBJ1-5; 10 positions agree with TRBD1. V shed 2 bases and J 2 bases; nucleotides not matched to a gene: 12. The CDR3 contains 19 residues. CDR1 is LNHDA, CDR2 SQIVND, per germline (reference sequence). CDR3: CASSICSGTGDLCNQPQHF. Here the CDR3 DNA reads TGTGCCAGTAGTATATGCTCCGGGACAGGGGACCTTTGCAATCAGCCCCAGCATTTT.

The rearrangement uses TRBV5-6 and TRBJ2-2, with TRBD2 matching over 7 bases. The V gene end was trimmed by 5 bases and the J gene end by 6 bases; junction bases not matched to a gene: 16. The germline gives CDR1 SGHDT, CDR2 YYEEEE. The CDR3 covers 17 residues. CDR3 amino acids: CASSARLANLLPGELFF. The CDR3 region has the DNA TGTGCCAGCAGTGCGAGACTAGCCAATCTATTACCCGGGGAGCTGTTTTTT.

V gene TRBV5-1 combines with J gene TRBJ2-7; 10 nucleotides align to TRBD1. Germline V gene sequence: CDR1 SGHRS, CDR2 YFSETQ. Trimming removed 4 bases from V and 5 bases from J; junction bases left unmatched: 6. CDR3 length: 14 residues. CDR3 sequence: CASSGGQGMNEQYF. The CDR3 coding sequence is TGCGCCAGCAGCGGGGGACAGGGGATGAACGAGCAGTACTTC.

The rearrangement joins TRBV14 to TRBJ1-1; D gene ambiguous. This CDR3 has 11 amino acids. CDR1 is SGHDN, CDR2 FVKESK, per germline. Trimming removed 4 bases from V and 8 bases from J, with 8 bases in between. This CDR3 reads CASSPLSEAFF. Written as DNA, the CDR3 is TGTGCCAGCAGCCCCCTGAGCGAAGCTTTCTTT.

The chain uses TRBV7-9 and TRBJ2-3; TRBD2 aligns across 12 bases. The CDR3 runs 16 residues. Unmatched junction bases numbered 2, after V lost 1 base and J lost 3 bases. Germline lookup yields CDR1 SEHNR and CDR2 FQNEAQ (reference sequence). DNA for the CDR3: TGTGCCAGCAGCTTAGAACTAGCGGGAGGAACAGATACGCAGTATTTT. This translates into CASSLELAGGTDTQYF.